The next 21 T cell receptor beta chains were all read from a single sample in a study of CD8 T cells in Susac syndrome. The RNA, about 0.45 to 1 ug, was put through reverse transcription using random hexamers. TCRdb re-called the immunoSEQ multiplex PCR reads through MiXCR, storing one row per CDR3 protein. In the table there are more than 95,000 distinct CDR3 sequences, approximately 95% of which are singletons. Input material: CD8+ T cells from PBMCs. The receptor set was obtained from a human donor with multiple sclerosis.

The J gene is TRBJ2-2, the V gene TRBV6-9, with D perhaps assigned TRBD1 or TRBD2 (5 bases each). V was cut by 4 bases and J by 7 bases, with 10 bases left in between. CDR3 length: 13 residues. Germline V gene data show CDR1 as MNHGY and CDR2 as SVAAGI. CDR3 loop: CASSFRAGGELFF. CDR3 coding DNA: TGTGCCAGCAGTTTCAGGGCGGGCGGGGAGCTGTTTTTT.

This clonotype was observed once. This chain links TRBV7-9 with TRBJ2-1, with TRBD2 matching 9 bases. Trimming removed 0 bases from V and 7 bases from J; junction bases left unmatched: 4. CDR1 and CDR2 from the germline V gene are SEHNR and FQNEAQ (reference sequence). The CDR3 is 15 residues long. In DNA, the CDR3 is TGTGCCAGCAGCTTAGCGCGGACTAGCGAGAATGAGCAGTTCTTC. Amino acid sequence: CASSLARTSENEQFF.

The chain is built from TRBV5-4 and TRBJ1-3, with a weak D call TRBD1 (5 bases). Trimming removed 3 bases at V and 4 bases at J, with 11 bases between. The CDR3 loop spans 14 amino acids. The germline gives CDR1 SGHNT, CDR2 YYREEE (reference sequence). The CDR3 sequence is CASSSSGSGNTIYF. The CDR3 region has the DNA TGTGCCAGCAGCTCTTCAGGGTCGGGAAACACCATATATTTT.

The CDR3 coding sequence is TGTGCCAGCACCAAATTGGGACAGGGAGGCGAGCAGTACTTC. Amino acid sequence: CASTKLGQGGEQYF. The chain joins TRBV3-1 to TRBJ2-7; TRBD1 agrees at 9 bases. Germline V CDR1 and CDR2: LGHDT, YNNKEL (reference sequence). Losses at the gene ends were 7 bases for V and 6 bases for J; bases not matched to a gene: 10. The CDR3 sequence is 14 residues long.

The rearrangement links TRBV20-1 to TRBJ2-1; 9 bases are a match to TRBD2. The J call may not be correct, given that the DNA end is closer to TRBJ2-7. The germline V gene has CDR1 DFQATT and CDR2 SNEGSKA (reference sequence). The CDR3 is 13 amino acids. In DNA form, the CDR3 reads TGCAGTGCTTCCCAGCGGGAGGAATACGAGCAGTACGTC. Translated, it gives CSASQREEYEQYV.

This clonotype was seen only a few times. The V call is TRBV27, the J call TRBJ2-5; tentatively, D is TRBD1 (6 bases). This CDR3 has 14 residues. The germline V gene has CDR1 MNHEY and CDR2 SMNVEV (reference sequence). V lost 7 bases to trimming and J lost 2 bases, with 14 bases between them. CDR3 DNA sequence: TGTGCCAGCACCCGGTTAGGGGGACAAGAGACCCAGTACTTC. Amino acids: CASTRLGGQETQYF.

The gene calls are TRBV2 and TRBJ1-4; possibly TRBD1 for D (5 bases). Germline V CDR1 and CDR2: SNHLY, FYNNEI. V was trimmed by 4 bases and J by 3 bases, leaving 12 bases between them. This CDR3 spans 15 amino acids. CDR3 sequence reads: CASSAPRDPNEKLFF. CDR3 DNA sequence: TGTGCCAGCAGTGCCCCGAGGGACCCTAATGAAAAACTGTTTTTT.

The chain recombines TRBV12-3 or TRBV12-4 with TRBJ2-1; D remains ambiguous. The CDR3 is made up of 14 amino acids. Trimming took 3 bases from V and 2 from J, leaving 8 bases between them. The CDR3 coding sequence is TGTGCCAGCAGTTTTCCGGTAACCTACAATGAGCAGTTCTTC. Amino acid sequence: CASSFPVTYNEQFF.

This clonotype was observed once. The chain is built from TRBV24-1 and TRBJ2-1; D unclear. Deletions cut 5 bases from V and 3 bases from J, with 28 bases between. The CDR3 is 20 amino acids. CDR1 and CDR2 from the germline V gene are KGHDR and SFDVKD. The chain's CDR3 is CATSVAWEMEPATGYNEQFF. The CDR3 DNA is TGTGCCACCAGTGTGGCGTGGGAAATGGAGCCGGCTACCGGCTACAATGAGCAGTTCTTC.

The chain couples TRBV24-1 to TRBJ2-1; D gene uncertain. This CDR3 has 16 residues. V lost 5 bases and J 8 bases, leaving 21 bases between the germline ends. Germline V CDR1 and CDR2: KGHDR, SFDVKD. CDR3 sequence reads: CATSARQALSPHEQFF. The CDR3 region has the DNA TGTGCCACCAGTGCCAGGCAGGCCCTATCCCCGCATGAGCAGTTCTTC.

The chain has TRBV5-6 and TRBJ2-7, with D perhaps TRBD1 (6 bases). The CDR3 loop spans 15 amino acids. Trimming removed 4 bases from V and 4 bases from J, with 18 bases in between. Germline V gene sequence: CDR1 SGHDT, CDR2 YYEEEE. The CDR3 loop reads CASSQTDRTPYEQYF. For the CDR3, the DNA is TGTGCCAGCAGCCAAACGGACAGAACCCCTTACGAGCAGTACTTC.

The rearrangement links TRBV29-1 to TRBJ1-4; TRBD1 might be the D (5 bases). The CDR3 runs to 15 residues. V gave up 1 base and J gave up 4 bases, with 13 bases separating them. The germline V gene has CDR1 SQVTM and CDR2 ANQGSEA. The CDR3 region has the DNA TGCAGCGTTGAAGGTGATGGGGACGTTAATGAAAAACTGTTTTTT. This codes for CSVEGDGDVNEKLFF.

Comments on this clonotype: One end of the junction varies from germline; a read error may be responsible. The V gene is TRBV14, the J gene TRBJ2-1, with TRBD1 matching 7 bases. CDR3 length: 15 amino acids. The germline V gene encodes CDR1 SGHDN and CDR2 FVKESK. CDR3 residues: CASSQEDRPYDEQFF. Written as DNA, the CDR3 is TGTGCCAGCAGCCAAGAGGACAGGCCCTACGATGAGCAGTTCTTC.

CDR3 in DNA: TGTGCCAGCAGCCAAAAAGGACAGGGGGCAGACACCGGGGAGCTGTTTTTT. Translation gives CASSQKGQGADTGELFF. The V and J genes are TRBV13 and TRBJ2-2; TRBD1 matches at 11 bases. The CDR3 consists of 17 residues. CDR1 and CDR2 from the germline V gene are PRHDT and FYEKMQ (reference sequence). V gave up 5 bases and J gave up 3 bases; unmatched junction bases: 8.

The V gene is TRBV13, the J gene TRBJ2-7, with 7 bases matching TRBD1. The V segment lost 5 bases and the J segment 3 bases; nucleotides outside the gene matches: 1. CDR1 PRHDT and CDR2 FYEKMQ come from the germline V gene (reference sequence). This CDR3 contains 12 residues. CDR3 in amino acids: CASSRQGYEQYV. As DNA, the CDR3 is TGTGCCAGCAGCCGACAGGGCTACGAGCAGTACGTC.

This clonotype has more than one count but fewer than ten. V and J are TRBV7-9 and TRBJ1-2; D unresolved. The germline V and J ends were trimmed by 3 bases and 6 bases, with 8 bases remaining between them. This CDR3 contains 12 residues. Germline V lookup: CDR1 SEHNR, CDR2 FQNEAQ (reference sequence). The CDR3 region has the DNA TGTGCCAGCAGCTTCCTTGAGGATGGCTACACCTTC. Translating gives CASSFLEDGYTF.

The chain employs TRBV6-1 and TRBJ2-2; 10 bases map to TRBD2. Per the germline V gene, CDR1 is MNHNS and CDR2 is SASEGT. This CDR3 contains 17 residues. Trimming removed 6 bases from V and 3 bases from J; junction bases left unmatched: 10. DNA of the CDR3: TGTGCCAGCAGCTCCCGTTGGCTAGCGGGGGACACCGGGGAGCTGTTTTTT. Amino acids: CASSSRWLAGDTGELFF.

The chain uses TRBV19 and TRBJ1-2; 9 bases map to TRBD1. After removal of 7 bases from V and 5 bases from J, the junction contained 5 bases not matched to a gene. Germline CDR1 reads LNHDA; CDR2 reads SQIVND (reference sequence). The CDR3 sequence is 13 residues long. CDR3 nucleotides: TGTGCCAGTACTCCACAGGGGGCATATGGCTACACCTTC. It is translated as CASTPQGAYGYTF.

CDR3 DNA sequence: TGCGCCAGCAGCCACGGCCGCCGTCCGAACACCGGGGAGCTGTTTTTT. It translates to CASSHGRRPNTGELFF. The chain couples TRBV4-1 to TRBJ2-2; D not certain. CDR1 is MGHRA and CDR2 is YSYEKL in the germline V gene. This CDR3 has 16 residues. V lost 3 bases to trimming and J lost 0 bases, with 11 bases between them.

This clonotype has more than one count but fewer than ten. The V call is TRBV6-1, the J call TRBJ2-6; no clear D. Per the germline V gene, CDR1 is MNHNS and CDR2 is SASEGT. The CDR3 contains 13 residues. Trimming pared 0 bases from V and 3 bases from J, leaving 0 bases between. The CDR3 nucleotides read TGTGCCAGCAGTGAAGCTGGGGCCAACGTCCTGACTTTC. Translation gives CASSEAGANVLTF.

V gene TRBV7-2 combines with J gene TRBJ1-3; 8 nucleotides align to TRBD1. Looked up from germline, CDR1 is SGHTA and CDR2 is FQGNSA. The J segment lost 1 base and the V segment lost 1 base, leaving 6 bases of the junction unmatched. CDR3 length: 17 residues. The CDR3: CASSLGVQGASGNTIYF. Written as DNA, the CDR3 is TGTGCCAGCAGCTTAGGGGTCCAGGGGGCGTCTGGAAACACCATATATTTT.